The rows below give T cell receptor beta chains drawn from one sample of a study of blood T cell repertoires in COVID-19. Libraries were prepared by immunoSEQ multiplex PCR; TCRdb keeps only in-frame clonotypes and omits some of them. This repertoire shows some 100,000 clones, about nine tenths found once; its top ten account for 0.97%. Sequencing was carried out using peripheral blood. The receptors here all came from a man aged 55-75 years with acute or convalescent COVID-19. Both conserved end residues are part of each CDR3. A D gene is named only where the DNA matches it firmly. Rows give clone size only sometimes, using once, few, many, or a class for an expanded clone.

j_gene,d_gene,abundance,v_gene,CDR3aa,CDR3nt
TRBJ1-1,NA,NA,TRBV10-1,CASSEYRGGNTEAFF,TGCGCCAGCAGTGAGTATCGAGGGGGGAACACTGAAGCTTTCTTT
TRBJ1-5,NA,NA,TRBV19,CASSPRGRGGNQPQHF,TGTGCCAGTAGTCCTCGAGGAAGGGGTGGCAATCAGCCCCAGCATTTT
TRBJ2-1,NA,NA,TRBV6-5,CASSPTKVPHNEQFF,TGTGCCAGCAGCCCCACTAAGGTCCCGCACAATGAGCAGTTCTTC
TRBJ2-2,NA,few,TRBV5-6,CASSSGTRPGELFF,TGTGCCAGCAGTTCTGGGACACGACCCGGGGAGCTGTTTTTT
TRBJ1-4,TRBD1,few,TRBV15,CATSRATGELFF,TGTGCCACCAGCAGAGCTACAGGGGAACTGTTTTTT
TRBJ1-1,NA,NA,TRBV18,CASSSKTGVSVTEAFF,TGTGCCAGCTCATCTAAAACCGGGGTTTCGGTCACTGAAGCTTTCTTT
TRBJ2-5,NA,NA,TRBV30,CAWSRRSGETQYF,TGTGCCTGGAGCCGGAGGTCAGGAGAGACCCAGTACTTC
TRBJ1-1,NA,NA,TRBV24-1,CATSTGWDTEAFF,TGTGCCACCAGCACAGGGTGGGACACTGAAGCTTTCTTT
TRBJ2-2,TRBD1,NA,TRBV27,CASSLLGQPGELFF,TGTGCCAGCAGTTTATTGGGACAGCCCGGGGAGCTGTTTTTT
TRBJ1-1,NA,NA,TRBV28,CASSRWGGNTEAFF,TGTGCCAGCAGCCGCTGGGGGGGGAACACTGAAGCTTTCTTT
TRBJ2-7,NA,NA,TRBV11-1,CASSFSRGWGLYEQYF,TGTGCCAGCAGCTTCTCTCGCGGATGGGGGCTTTACGAGCAGTACTTC
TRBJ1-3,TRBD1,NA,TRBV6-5,CASTMDRDGNTIYF,TGTGCCAGCACCATGGACAGGGATGGAAACACCATATATTTT
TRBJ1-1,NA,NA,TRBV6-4,CASSGGHTEAFF,TGTGCCAGCAGTGGGGGGCACACTGAAGCTTTCTTT
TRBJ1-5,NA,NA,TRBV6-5,CASSRQFSNQPQHF,TGTGCCAGCAGTCGACAGTTTAGCAATCAGCCCCAGCATTTT
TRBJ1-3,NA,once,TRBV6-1,CASSEQRETGNTIYF,TGTGCCAGCAGTGAGCAACGGGAAACTGGAAACACCATATATTTT
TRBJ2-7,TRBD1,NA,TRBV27,CASSLRGQTYEQYF,TGTGCCAGCAGTTTAAGGGGACAGACTTACGAGCAGTACTTC
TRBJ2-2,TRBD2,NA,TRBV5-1,CASSGTSGMAGELFF,TGCGCCAGCAGCGGAACTAGCGGGATGGCCGGGGAGCTGTTTTTT
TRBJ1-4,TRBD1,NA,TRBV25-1,CASSEVDRGRIEKLFF,TGTGCCAGCAGTGAAGTGGACAGGGGGCGTATTGAAAAACTGTTTTTT
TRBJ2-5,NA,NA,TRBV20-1,CSALLVETQYF,TGCAGTGCTCTCCTCGTGGAGACCCAGTACTTC
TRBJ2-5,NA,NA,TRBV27,CASSLKSRNSQETQYF,TGTGCCAGCAGTTTAAAGTCGCGAAACTCACAAGAGACCCAGTACTTC
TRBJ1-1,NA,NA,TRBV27,CASSFTNRLRNTEAFF,TGTGCCAGCAGTTTCACCAACAGGTTGAGGAACACTGAAGCTTTCTTT
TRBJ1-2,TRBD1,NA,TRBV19,CASSIAGGSNYGYTF,TGTGCCAGTAGTATTGCAGGGGGGTCTAACTATGGCTACACCTTC
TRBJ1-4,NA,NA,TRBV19,CASSLTGSNEKLFF,TGTGCCAGTTCCCTCACAGGCTCTAATGAAAAACTGTTTTTT
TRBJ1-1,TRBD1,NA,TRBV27,CASRTGNTEAFF,TGTGCCAGCCGGACAGGGAACACTGAAGCTTTCTTT
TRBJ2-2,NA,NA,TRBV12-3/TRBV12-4,CASKRRRTGELFF,TGTGCCAGTAAGAGGAGGCGTACCGGGGAGCTGTTTTTT
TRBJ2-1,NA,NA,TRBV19,CASKIRESDEQFF,TGTGCCAGTAAAATCAGGGAATCGGATGAGCAGTTCTTC
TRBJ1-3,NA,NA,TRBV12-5,CASAAGHSGNTIYF,TGTGCTAGTGCAGCGGGGCACTCAGGAAACACCATATATTTT
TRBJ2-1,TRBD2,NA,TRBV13,CASSWTSGRGEQFF,TGTGCCAGCAGCTGGACTAGCGGGAGGGGTGAGCAGTTCTTC
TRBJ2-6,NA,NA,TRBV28,CASSSARISGANVLTF,TGTGCCAGCAGTAGCGCGAGGATCTCTGGGGCCAACGTCCTGACTTTC
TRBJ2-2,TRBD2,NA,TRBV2,CASRPPSGRNTGELFF,TGTGCCAGCAGGCCTCCGAGCGGGAGAAACACCGGGGAGCTGTTTTTT
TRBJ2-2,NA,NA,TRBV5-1,CASQITGELFF,TGCGCCAGCCAAATCACCGGGGAGCTGTTTTTT
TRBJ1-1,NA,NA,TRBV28,CASSLSWANTEAFF,TGTGCCAGCAGTTTAAGTTGGGCGAACACTGAAGCTTTCTTT
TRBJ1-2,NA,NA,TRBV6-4,CASSEGLGGGAYGYTF,TGTGCCAGCAGCGAGGGTTTGGGAGGGGGTGCCTATGGCTACACCTTC
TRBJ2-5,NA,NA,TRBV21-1,CASSKDRGPFRGETQYF,TGTGCCAGCAGCAAGGACAGGGGACCCTTTAGGGGGGAGACCCAGTACTTC
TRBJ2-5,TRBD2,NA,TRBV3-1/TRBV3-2,CASSQLLAVQGTQYF,TGTGCCAGCAGCCAACTTCTAGCGGTTCAGGGGACCCAGTACTTC
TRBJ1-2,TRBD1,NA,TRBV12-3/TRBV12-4,CASSLGTGGGYTF,TGTGCCAGCAGTTTGGGGACAGGGGGGGGCTACACCTTC
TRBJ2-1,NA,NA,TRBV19,CAVSPGTYNEQFF,TGTGCCGTGTCCCCAGGGACCTACAATGAGCAGTTCTTC